The next 32 T cell receptor beta chains were all read from a single sample in a study of T cell changes during pregnancy in multiple sclerosis. Libraries were prepared by immunoSEQ multiplex PCR; TCRdb keeps only in-frame clonotypes and omits some of them. The table shows tens of thousands of clones, with approximately 93% occurring only once. The sequencing used CD8+ T cells from peripheral blood mononuclear cells, collected in the second trimester of pregnancy. The source is a female donor with multiple sclerosis, enrolled in a pregnancy study.

The chain links TRBV12-5 to TRBJ2-3; D is perhaps TRBD2 (5 bases). CDR3 length equals 16 residues. Deletions cut 1 base from V and 2 bases from J, with 13 bases between. Germline V CDR1 and CDR2: LGHNT, FRNRAP. This chain's CDR3 is CASGLAPGWDTDTQYF. DNA of the CDR3: TGTGCTAGTGGTTTGGCCCCGGGATGGGACACAGATACGCAGTATTTT.

The chain uses TRBV9 and TRBJ2-1; D perhaps matches TRBD2 (5 bases). V was trimmed by 0 bases and J by 0 bases, leaving 10 bases between them. This CDR3 is built from 16 residues. The germline V gene has CDR1 SGDLS and CDR2 YYNGEE. In DNA, the CDR3 is TGTGCCAGCAGCGTAGAGGACTCGAGCTCCTACAATGAGCAGTTCTTC. Translating it yields CASSVEDSSSYNEQFF.

The rearrangement uses TRBV28 and TRBJ2-7, with D unclear. Trimming took off 5 bases at V and 0 bases at J, with 8 bases between the two ends. CDR3 length: 13 amino acids. Per the germline V gene, CDR1 is MDHEN and CDR2 is SYDVKM. In DNA, the CDR3 is TGTGCCAGCAGTACCCCGGGCTCCTACGAGCAGTACTTC. Its protein product is CASSTPGSYEQYF.

The chain links TRBV7-6 to TRBJ2-5; possibly TRBD1 for D (6 bases). Trimming cost V 4 bases and J 0 bases, with 9 bases left between them. Germline assignment: CDR1 SGHVS and CDR2 FNYEAQ. CDR3 size: 14 residues. CDR3 amino acids: CASSYGQYQETQYF. The CDR3 DNA sequence: TGTGCCAGCAGCTACGGACAGTACCAAGAGACCCAGTACTTC. Full variable domain (outside the CDR3, taken from reference TRBV7-6 and TRBJ2-5): GAGVSQSPRYKVTKRGQDVALRCDPISGHVSLYWYRQALGQGPEFLTYFNYEAQQDKSGLPNDRFSAERPEGSISTLTIQRTEQRDSAMYRCASSYGQYQETQYFGPGTRLLVL.

This clone came up a few times. The gene calls are TRBV5-5 and TRBJ2-1; tentatively, D is TRBD2 (5 bases). The CDR3 is made up of 11 amino acids. Germline values: CDR1 SGHKS, CDR2 YYEKEE (reference sequence). The V gene lost 10 bases and the J gene lost 7 bases, with 12 bases spanning the gap. The CDR3 spells CASRVANEQFF. The CDR3 DNA sequence: TGTGCCTCGCGGGTAGCGAATGAGCAGTTCTTC.

The rearrangement joins TRBV6-5 to TRBJ2-7; 12 positions agree with TRBD1. The CDR3 is 15 residues long. Germline V gene data show CDR1 as MNHEY and CDR2 as SVGAGI. Trimming took 6 bases from V and 3 from J; bases not matched to a gene: 6. The CDR3 protein is CASSLGTGGFYEQYF. CDR3 DNA sequence: TGTGCCAGCAGCCTAGGGACAGGGGGCTTCTACGAGCAGTACTTC.

V is TRBV7-3 and J is TRBJ2-7; 9 bases are shared with TRBD1. The germline CDR1 and CDR2 sequences are SGHTA and FQGTGA. This CDR3 is built from 14 residues. Trimming cost V 6 bases and J 5 bases; bases outside gene matches: 8. The CDR3 spells CASSRGTGSNEQYF. CDR3 DNA sequence: TGTGCCAGCAGTCGCGGGACAGGGAGCAACGAGCAGTACTTC.

The chain's CDR3 is CASSWTGYSYEQYF. The CDR3 DNA reads TGTGCCAGCAGCTGGACAGGCTACTCCTACGAGCAGTACTTC. The chain links TRBV27 to TRBJ2-7, with 7 bases fitting TRBD1. After removal of 6 bases from V and 0 bases from J, the junction contained 5 bases not matched to a gene. Per germline, CDR1 MNHEY and CDR2 SMNVEV (reference sequence). This CDR3 contains 14 residues.

This clone is a singleton in its sample. The chain uses TRBV10-1 and TRBJ2-2; D possibly corresponds to TRBD2 (5 bases). Trimming removed 4 bases at V and 5 bases at J, with 8 bases between. Germline CDR1 WNHNN, CDR2 SYGVQD (reference sequence). The CDR3 is 13 amino acids. CDR3 protein: CASSGTPTGELFF. CDR3 in DNA: TGCGCCAGCAGTGGGACTCCGACCGGGGAGCTGTTTTTT.

The genes are TRBV19 and TRBJ2-7; D is ambiguous. This CDR3 is built from 13 residues. Germline V lookup: CDR1 LNHDA, CDR2 SQIVND (reference sequence). V lost 6 bases and J 2 bases, leaving 11 bases between the germline ends. The CDR3 sequence: CASSLPQAYEQYF. The CDR3 DNA is TGTGCCAGTAGCCTCCCCCAGGCCTACGAGCAGTACTTC.

This clone showed up just once. The rearrangement uses TRBV4-1 and TRBJ2-1; 7 bases agree with TRBD2. The V gene's germline CDR1 is MGHRA and CDR2 YSYEKL. The CDR3 covers 15 residues. Trimming cost V 4 bases and J 2 bases; bases outside gene matches: 5. The CDR3 coding sequence is TGCGCCAGCAGCCCGGGGCTAGCGGCCTACAATGAGCAGTTCTTC. This sequence encodes CASSPGLAAYNEQFF.

This chain links TRBV6-4 with TRBJ2-1, with D maybe TRBD1 (6 bases). Germline loops: CDR1 MRHNA, CDR2 SNTAGT. This CDR3 has 16 amino acids. The V end lost 5 bases, the J end lost 0 bases, and 14 bases lay between the germline ends. The CDR3 is CASSPTGVSSYNEQFF. DNA for the CDR3: TGTGCCAGCAGTCCGACAGGCGTGAGCTCCTACAATGAGCAGTTCTTC.

This chain's CDR3 is CSVEGAQGLSSYEQYF. In nucleotides, the CDR3 is TGCAGCGTTGAAGGGGCCCAGGGCCTTAGCTCCTACGAGCAGTACTTC. V usage is TRBV29-1 and J usage is TRBJ2-5; D perhaps matches TRBD1 (5 bases). The end of the DNA aligns better with TRBJ2-7, so the J call may be wrong. Germline values: CDR1 SQVTM, CDR2 ANQGSEA. This CDR3 region has 16 residues.

The V and J genes are TRBV4-3 and TRBJ2-7; 9 bases are shared with TRBD1. Germline-derived CDR1 and CDR2 are LGHNA and YSLEER. Unmatched junction bases numbered 5, after V lost 3 bases and J lost 2 bases. The CDR3 covers 15 residues. CDR3 bases: TGCGCCAGCAGCCAGGACGGACAGGGGCCCTACGAGCAGTACTTC. This gives the protein CASSQDGQGPYEQYF.

The chain recombines TRBV9 with TRBJ1-3, with no clear D. This CDR3 has 17 amino acids. V was clipped by 0 bases and J by 0 bases, with 13 bases between them. CDR1 and CDR2 (germline): SGDLS, YYNGEE. The CDR3, as DNA: TGTGCCAGCAGCGTAGCCCCCGAAATCAGCTCTGGAAACACCATATATTTT. This translates into CASSVAPEISSGNTIYF.

The chain employs TRBV27 and TRBJ2-1; 11 bases align to TRBD2. The CDR3 consists of 17 residues. Germline lookup yields CDR1 MNHEY and CDR2 SMNVEV (reference sequence). Trimming cost V 3 bases and J 4 bases; bases outside gene matches: 8. CDR3 sequence (DNA): TGTGCCAGCAGTTTCGCGCCAGGGACTAGCGGTTACAATGAGCAGTTCTTC. It codes for CASSFAPGTSGYNEQFF.

This chain joins TRBV19 and TRBJ1-1; a weak D match, TRBD1 (5 bases). The germline V gene encodes CDR1 LNHDA and CDR2 SQIVND (reference sequence). The CDR3 loop spans 16 amino acids. Trimming took off 9 bases at V and 2 bases at J, with 22 bases between the two ends. DNA for the CDR3: TGTGCCAGCGACATCGGCCTAACAGGCTCCAACACTGAAGCTTTCTTT. It codes for CASDIGLTGSNTEAFF.

The genes are TRBV4-1 and TRBJ2-2, with D possibly matching TRBD1 (6 bases). The CDR3 sequence is 16 residues long. V shed 3 bases and J shed 3 bases, with 14 bases lying between them. CDR1 is MGHRA and CDR2 is YSYEKL in the germline V gene. The CDR3 coding sequence is TGCGCCAGCAGCCATAGGGGACAACTTGACACCGGGGAGCTGTTTTTT. Translated, it gives CASSHRGQLDTGELFF.

The chain joins TRBV7-9 to TRBJ1-3; maybe TRBD1 (5 bases). Germline loops: CDR1 SEHNR, CDR2 FQNEAQ (reference sequence). The V end lost 4 bases, the J end lost 4 bases, and 14 bases lay between the germline ends. CDR3 size: 15 residues. CDR3 loop: CASSSKGKGGNTIYF. For the CDR3, the DNA is TGTGCCAGCAGCTCAAAGGGGAAAGGGGGAAACACCATATATTTT.

This rearrangement joins TRBV7-9 to TRBJ2-1; 7 bases fit TRBD1. This CDR3 spans 15 amino acids. The V and J ends lost 5 bases and 2 bases, in that order; junction bases with no gene match: 6. In germline, CDR1 is SEHNR, CDR2 FQNEAQ (reference sequence). The CDR3 protein is CASSPRDSTYNEQFF. DNA of the CDR3: TGTGCCAGCAGCCCGAGGGACAGCACCTACAATGAGCAGTTCTTC.

The rearrangement joins TRBV5-1 to TRBJ2-3; 9 bases line up with TRBD2. V lost 3 bases to trimming and J lost 6 bases; unmatched junction nucleotides: 5. Looked up from germline, CDR1 is SGHRS and CDR2 is YFSETQ. This CDR3 contains 14 residues. For the CDR3, the DNA is TGCGCCAGCAGCTCCAGCGGGGGGATGGATACGCAGTATTTT. Its protein is CASSSSGGMDTQYF.

The rearrangement joins TRBV15 to TRBJ1-4; 9 positions match TRBD1. CDR1 and CDR2 from the germline V gene are LNHNV and YYDKDF (reference sequence). This CDR3 is built from 15 residues. Losses at the gene ends were 0 bases for V and 6 bases for J; bases not matched to a gene: 2. The chain's CDR3 is CATSRDRQGDEKLFF. The CDR3 DNA follows: TGTGCCACCAGCAGAGATCGACAGGGGGATGAAAAACTGTTTTTT.

This chain links TRBV7-9 with TRBJ1-1; TRBD1 might be the D (6 bases). The ends were cut back, 5 bases at V and 5 bases at J, with 18 bases in the middle. The CDR3 spans 15 residues. From germline, CDR1 is SEHNR and CDR2 FQNEAQ (reference sequence). CDR3 loop: CASSTIQGVLTEAFF. As DNA, the CDR3 is TGTGCCAGCAGCACCATACAGGGAGTGTTAACTGAAGCTTTCTTT.

This clone was observed a handful of times. The V gene is TRBV19, the J gene TRBJ1-1, with 10 bases matching TRBD1. With V trimmed by 5 bases and J by 5 bases, 8 bases remained unmatched. This CDR3 has 15 residues. Germline lookup yields CDR1 LNHDA and CDR2 SQIVND (reference sequence). The CDR3, as DNA: TGTGCCAGTAGTGTGGCCGGGACAGGGGAAACTGAAGCTTTCTTT. Translated, it gives CASSVAGTGETEAFF.

This chain uses TRBV5-4 with TRBJ2-1; D is uncertain. From germline, CDR1 is SGHNT and CDR2 YYREEE (reference sequence). V gave up 0 bases and J gave up 3 bases, with 13 bases separating them. The length of the CDR3 is 16 residues. The CDR3 is CASSLARISGYNEQFF. The CDR3 nucleotides are TGTGCCAGCAGCTTGGCCCGGATATCGGGCTACAATGAGCAGTTCTTC.

V is TRBV6-6 and J is TRBJ1-4; 7 bases match TRBD1. J was trimmed by 3 bases and V by 4 bases; bases with no gene match: 8. Looked up from germline, CDR1 is MNHNY and CDR2 is SVGAGI (reference sequence). The length of the CDR3 is 16 residues. CDR3 nucleotide sequence: TGTGCCAGCAGTTTTCCCATCAGGGGGTCTAATGAAAAACTGTTTTTT. It codes for CASSFPIRGSNEKLFF.

The J gene is TRBJ1-1, the V gene TRBV5-4; no firm D call. CDR3 length equals 16 residues. V was pared by 4 bases and J by 0 bases, with 16 bases between. From germline, CDR1 is SGHNT and CDR2 YYREEE (reference sequence). CDR3 sequence: CASSDPSRRVNTEAFF. CDR3 nucleotides: TGTGCCAGCAGCGACCCCTCCCGGCGGGTGAACACTGAAGCTTTCTTT.

The V call is TRBV27, the J call TRBJ1-4, with 8 bases lining up with TRBD1. CDR3 length: 18 amino acids. After removal of 4 bases from V and 0 bases from J, the junction contained 10 bases not matched to a gene. Germline CDR1 MNHEY, CDR2 SMNVEV (reference sequence). The CDR3 loop is CASSSGQAVVPTNEKLFF. For the CDR3, the DNA is TGTGCCAGCAGTTCGGGACAGGCGGTCGTCCCAACTAATGAAAAACTGTTTTTT.

This chain uses TRBV14 with TRBJ2-5, with 8 bases that match TRBD2. Germline-derived CDR1 and CDR2 are SGHDN and FVKESK. The CDR3 has 17 residues. With 0 bases clipped from V and 0 bases from J, the junction kept 6 bases outside the gene matches. The DNA for the CDR3 is TGTGCCAGCAGCCAAGATGGGGTAGCGGGGAACCAAGAGACCCAGTACTTC. Protein sequence: CASSQDGVAGNQETQYF.

In nucleotides, the CDR3 is TGTGCCAGCAGCTTCGGGGATGAGCAGTTCTTC. Translation gives CASSFGDEQFF. V usage is TRBV7-9 and J usage is TRBJ2-1, with TRBD2 as a possible D gene (5 bases). The CDR3 is made up of 11 amino acids. Germline V gives CDR1 SEHNR, CDR2 FQNEAQ (reference sequence). The V end lost 3 bases, the J end lost 8 bases, and 5 bases lay between the germline ends.

In this sample, this clone turned up once. V gene TRBV9 combines with J gene TRBJ2-3, with 12 bases aligning to TRBD2. The CDR3 has 16 amino acids. V lost 3 bases to trimming and J lost 5 bases; unmatched junction nucleotides: 7. Germline CDR1 SGDLS, CDR2 YYNGEE. CDR3 DNA sequence: TGTGCCAGCAGCGCTAGCGGGAGGGCCGAACTAGATACGCAGTATTTT. It translates to CASSASGRAELDTQYF.

The chain links TRBV2 to TRBJ1-2; D is unresolved. CDR1 is SNHLY and CDR2 is FYNNEI in the germline V gene. This CDR3 spans 10 amino acids. CDR3 loop: CAGIGYGYTF. The CDR3 nucleotides are TGTGCGGGCATAGGCTATGGCTACACCTTC.